This T cell receptor beta chain was identified during a study of Graves' ophthalmopathy and Graves' hyperthyroidism. The study, taken as a whole, reports: In blood appeared most of the expanded thyroid clonotypes whose frequency exceeded 0.001.

TCR beta CDR3 regions were amplified from RNA transcripts. In the first round, RT-PCR was carried out with HTBI primers, and a multiplex PCR formed the second round. TCRdb used MiXCR to reprocess the multiplex PCR reads, holding one entry per CDR3 protein. This sample has about 220,000 distinct CDR3 sequences, with roughly 21% found just once. In this cohort, patients with other autoimmune diseases, uncontrolled infections, pregnancy or lactation were excluded. PBMCs were isolated from an approximately 10 ml sample of fresh peripheral blood. Germline CDR1 and CDR2: MNHNS and SASEGT. CDR3 length equals 13 residues. V was shortened by 3 bases and J by 7 bases, with 10 bases between the two germline ends. This clonotype appeared many times. What it binds is not known.

The sequenced sample consisted of peripheral blood. This clonotype was sampled from a woman aged 45-59 years with Graves' ophthalmopathy. The genes are TRBV6-1 and TRBJ1-5; unclear D gene. CDR3 DNA: TGTGCCAGCAGTGATAGACGAGAACAGCCCCAGCATTTT. It is translated as CASSDRREQPQHF.